The 17 T cell receptor beta chains below come from one sample, sequenced in a study of cytomegalovirus exposure and HLA in healthy donors. Use of 60 Vbeta and 13 Jbeta primers characterized the PCR. Profiled with immunoSEQ multiplex PCR; TCRdb holds only in-frame clones, not every one. The sample consists of 180,000 or so clones, under 85% of them appearing once. Source material: PBMCs. The receptors come from a human donor in good health.

The V call is TRBV11-1, the J call TRBJ2-5; TRBD2 is a possible D gene (5 bases). Germline lookup yields CDR1 SGHAT and CDR2 FQDESV (reference sequence). The germline V and J ends were trimmed by 4 bases and 2 bases, with 8 bases remaining between them. The CDR3 runs 13 residues. Here the CDR3 reads CASSSGVQETQYF. The CDR3 nucleotides read TGTGCCAGCAGCTCCGGGGTTCAAGAGACCCAGTACTTC.

The V call is TRBV30, the J call TRBJ2-6; TRBD1 matches 7 bases. The germline V gene encodes CDR1 GTSNPN and CDR2 SVGIG (reference sequence). The CDR3 covers 16 residues. V shed 4 bases and J 2 bases; nucleotides not matched to a gene: 8. CDR3 DNA: TGTGCCTGGATTCAGACAGGGTTGGCTGGGGCCAACGTCCTGACTTTC. Encoded protein: CAWIQTGLAGANVLTF.

The genes are TRBV9 and TRBJ1-5; 9 bases map to TRBD1. This CDR3 has 19 residues. Per the germline V gene, CDR1 is SGDLS and CDR2 is YYNGEE. J lost 0 bases, V lost 0 bases, and 10 bases had no gene match. The CDR3 DNA reads as TGTGCCAGCAGCGTAGAAGGGAAACAGGGGGCGGGTAGCAATCAGCCCCAGCATTTT. This gives the protein CASSVEGKQGAGSNQPQHF.

This clone has a single count. The gene calls are TRBV19 and TRBJ1-4, with no clear D. Germline V gives CDR1 LNHDA, CDR2 SQIVND (reference sequence). The V end was cut by 1 base, the J end by 0 bases, with 6 bases between. This CDR3 has 15 amino acids. As DNA, the CDR3 is TGTGCCAGTAGTATAGGGAGTGCAACTAATGAAAAACTGTTTTTT. Its protein product is CASSIGSATNEKLFF.

This clone was counted between two and nine times. The V gene is TRBV7-6, the J gene TRBJ1-1; 8 positions agree with TRBD1. The V gene end was trimmed by 5 bases and the J gene end by 1 base; junction bases not matched to a gene: 6. Germline V gene sequence: CDR1 SGHVS, CDR2 FNYEAQ. This CDR3 region has 15 residues. The CDR3 region has the DNA TGTGCCAGCAGCGTGGACAGGGCGGGGAACACTGAAGCTTTCTTT. It translates to CASSVDRAGNTEAFF. Supplemented by reference TRBV7-6 and TRBJ1-1, the full variable domain reads GAGVSQSPRYKVTKRGQDVALRCDPISGHVSLYWYRQALGQGPEFLTYFNYEAQQDKSGLPNDRFSAERPEGSISTLTIQRTEQRDSAMYRCASSVDRAGNTEAFFGQGTRLTVV.

V and J are TRBV7-9 and TRBJ2-7; D is undetermined. This CDR3 has 13 residues. Germline assignment: CDR1 SEHNR and CDR2 FQNEAQ (reference sequence). The V gene lost 2 bases and the J gene lost 0 bases, with 5 bases spanning the gap. The CDR3 region is CASSLFNSYEQYF. CDR3 in DNA: TGTGCCAGCAGCTTATTTAACTCCTACGAGCAGTACTTC.

The CDR3 loop is CASSVGAGEQYF. The DNA of the CDR3 is TGTGCCAGCAGCGTAGGGGCAGGCGAGCAGTACTTC. The chain employs TRBV9 and TRBJ2-7; D not certain. This CDR3 has 12 residues. Germline values: CDR1 SGDLS, CDR2 YYNGEE. V was pared by 0 bases and J by 6 bases, with 7 bases between.

CDR3 sequence (DNA): TGTGCCAGCAGCTTAGAAAGCGGGGACTCCTACAATGAGCAGTTCTTC. Protein product: CASSLESGDSYNEQFF. The rearrangement joins TRBV7-6 to TRBJ2-1; 7 nucleotides match TRBD2. The germline V gene encodes CDR1 SGHVS and CDR2 FNYEAQ. CDR3 size: 16 residues. V dropped 1 base and J dropped 0; count of bases not matched to a gene: 3.

The chain combines TRBV21-1 with TRBJ2-1; the table's D gene call, TRBD2, was not cross checked with the DNA. TRBV21-1 is a recognized pseudogene. The CDR3 extends over 16 amino acids. DNA for the CDR3: TGTGCCAGCAGCGCCAACCCTAGCGGGGGGGACAATGAGCAGTTCTTC. Protein sequence: CASSANPSGGDNEQFF.

The genes are TRBV2 and TRBJ1-5; D unclear. Deletions cut 0 bases from V and 4 bases from J, with 10 bases between. Germline CDR1 and CDR2: SNHLY and FYNNEI. The CDR3 is made up of 15 amino acids. CDR3 region: CASSEARTGNQPQHF. In nucleotides, the CDR3 is TGTGCCAGCAGTGAAGCGCGGACGGGGAATCAGCCCCAGCATTTT.

The V call is TRBV27, the J call TRBJ1-1, with 8 positions matching TRBD1. Unmatched junction bases numbered 3, after V lost 6 bases and J lost 3 bases. The CDR3 is 13 residues long. Germline V CDR1 and CDR2: MNHEY, SMNVEV (reference sequence). CDR3 amino acids: CASRPQGDTEAFF. CDR3 DNA sequence: TGTGCCAGCAGGCCACAGGGGGACACTGAAGCTTTCTTT.

The chain has TRBV15 and TRBJ1-2; a possible D gene is TRBD1 (6 bases). The V end was cut by 3 bases, the J end by 4 bases, with 12 bases between. Per germline, CDR1 LNHNV and CDR2 YYDKDF (reference sequence). The CDR3 totals 14 residues. In DNA, the CDR3 is TGTGCCACCAGCAGGTCGGGACACGTCTATGGCTACACCTTC. As protein: CATSRSGHVYGYTF. The whole variable domain, remainder taken from reference TRBV15 and TRBJ1-2, is DAMVIQNPRYQVTQFGKPVTLSCSQTLNHNVMYWYQQKSSQAPKLLFHYYDKDFNNEADTPDNFQSRRPNTSFCFLDIRSPGLGDTAMYLCATSRSGHVYGYTFGSGTRLTVV.

This clone occurred a few times. The chain couples TRBV6-5 to TRBJ2-7, with TRBD1 identical over 9 bases. V was clipped by 6 bases and J by 7 bases; unmatched bases: 10. The CDR3 covers 14 residues. Germline loops: CDR1 MNHEY, CDR2 SVGAGI. In DNA, the CDR3 is TGTGCCAGCAGGGAGACAGGGGGAACTGAAGAGCAGTACTTC. This gives the protein CASRETGGTEEQYF.

V and J are TRBV28 and TRBJ1-5; D is perhaps TRBD1 (6 bases). CDR3 length: 17 amino acids. The germline V gene encodes CDR1 MDHEN and CDR2 SYDVKM. V gave up 5 bases and J gave up 2 bases, with 19 bases separating them. The CDR3 reads CASSQWGRGIGNQPQHF. The CDR3 DNA is TGTGCCAGCAGTCAGTGGGGTAGGGGGATTGGCAATCAGCCCCAGCATTTT.

The J gene is TRBJ2-5, the V gene TRBV7-9; TRBD1 is a possible D gene (6 bases). With 5 bases removed from V and 1 base from J, the gap between germline ends came to 14 bases. CDR1 is SEHNR, CDR2 FQNEAQ, per germline (reference sequence). The CDR3 spans 15 residues. CDR3 in DNA: TGTGCCAGCAGCCGACCCCGACAGGCCCAAGAGACCCAGTACTTC. Amino acid sequence: CASSRPRQAQETQYF.

This chain joins TRBV19 and TRBJ2-7, with TRBD1 matching 11 bases. This CDR3 has 16 residues. Germline loops: CDR1 LNHDA, CDR2 SQIVND (reference sequence). The J segment lost 7 bases and the V segment lost 3 bases, leaving 11 bases of the junction unmatched. CDR3: CASSMFPGQGAGEQYF. DNA for the CDR3: TGTGCCAGTAGTATGTTCCCTGGACAGGGGGCAGGGGAGCAGTACTTC. The full variable domain, completed using reference TRBV19 and TRBJ2-7, is DGGITQSPKYLFRKEGQNVTLSCEQNLNHDAMYWYRQDPGQGLRLIYYSQIVNDFQKGDIAEGYSVSREKKESFPLTVTSAQKNPTAFYLCASSMFPGQGAGEQYFGPGTRLTVT.

This clone came up a few times. The chain couples TRBV7-9 to TRBJ1-2; 8 nucleotides align to TRBD1. The CDR3 is made up of 15 amino acids. V gave up 5 bases and J gave up 3 bases; unmatched junction bases: 8. Germline loops: CDR1 SEHNR, CDR2 FQNEAQ (reference sequence). CDR3 sequence reads: CASSPTMTGDYGYTF. Written as DNA, the CDR3 is TGTGCCAGCAGCCCTACCATGACAGGGGACTATGGCTACACCTTC.